Following are 10 T cell receptor beta chains from one sample sequenced in a study of T cells in Graves' hyperthyroidism and ophthalmopathy. Amplified TCR beta CDR3 regions came from RNA transcripts. The HTBI primer set was used in a first-round RT-PCR of the TCR CDR3. Each CDR3 protein is one row after TCRdb ran MiXCR on the multiplex PCR reads. Here the sample spans around 280,000 distinct CDR3 sequences, roughly 13% being singletons. The source material was blood. Every receptor here comes from a woman aged 40 to 50 with Graves' hyperthyroidism.

The table lists this clonotype with a few counts. At one end the junction does not follow the germline gene, possibly because of a read error. The chain employs TRBV19 and TRBJ2-2, with D possibly matching TRBD1 (5 bases). Germline-derived CDR1 and CDR2 are LNHDA and SQIVND (reference sequence). The CDR3 loop spans 14 amino acids. The CDR3 nucleotides read TGTGCCAGTAGGATAGGGGCAGGGACCGGGGAGCTGTTTTTT. It encodes CASRIGAGTGELFF.

This clonotype was seen at least ten times. This rearrangement joins TRBV28 to TRBJ2-1; tentative D call: TRBD2 (6 bases). The CDR3 loop spans 13 amino acids. The germline gives CDR1 MDHEN, CDR2 SYDVKM. V was pared by 11 bases and J by 7 bases, with 18 bases between. The CDR3 nucleotides read TGTGCCTCCCTCGCGACGGGGGATAATGAGCAGTTCTTC. Protein sequence: CASLATGDNEQFF.

This clonotype was seen ten or more times. V is TRBV7-3 and J is TRBJ2-1; 9 bases line up with TRBD2. Germline trimming cut 5 bases from V and 3 bases from J; bases unmatched to any gene: 8. Germline loops: CDR1 SGHTA, CDR2 FQGTGA. CDR3 length: 16 residues. This CDR3 is CASSPGGLADYNEQFF. The DNA of the CDR3 is TGTGCCAGCAGCCCCGGGGGACTAGCTGACTACAATGAGCAGTTCTTC.

V and J are TRBV7-3 and TRBJ2-2; TRBD1 or TRBD2 may be the D gene (5 bases each). Per the germline V gene, CDR1 is SGHTA and CDR2 is FQGTGA. This CDR3 has 14 amino acids. V was pared by 0 bases and J by 7 bases, with 9 bases between. The CDR3: CASSLTGVGGELFF. In nucleotides, the CDR3 is TGTGCCAGCAGCTTAACGGGGGTTGGCGGGGAGCTGTTTTTT.

CDR3 in DNA: TGTGCTAGTTCCCGGGGTCACCGGGGGTCGGAGACCCAGTACTTC. Translation gives CASSRGHRGSETQYF. The chain joins TRBV12-5 to TRBJ2-5; a possible D gene is TRBD2 (6 bases). With 8 bases removed from V and 5 bases from J, the gap between germline ends came to 21 bases. This CDR3 is 15 amino acids long. Germline-derived CDR1 and CDR2 are LGHNT and FRNRAP. Using reference TRBV12-5 and TRBJ2-5 for the parts outside the CDR3, the full variable domain is DARVTQTPRHKVTEMGQEVTMRCQPILGHNTVFWYRQTMMQGLELLAYFRNRAPLDDSGMPKDRFSAEMPDATLATLKIQPSEPRDSAVYFCASSRGHRGSETQYFGPGTRLLVL.

This clonotype was counted at least ten times. This sequence joins TRBV20-1 and TRBJ1-6; possibly TRBD1 for D (5 bases). V lost 3 bases to trimming and J lost 0 bases, with 15 bases between them. Germline CDR1 is DFQATT and CDR2 is SNEGSKA (reference sequence). There are 17 residues in the CDR3. The CDR3 region is CSARGGGDSSYNSPLHF. The CDR3 coding sequence is TGCAGTGCTAGGGGCGGAGGGGATAGCTCCTATAATTCACCCCTCCACTTT.

This clonotype occurred many times. This sequence joins TRBV3-1 and TRBJ1-3; D is unresolved. Germline V lookup: CDR1 LGHDT, CDR2 YNNKEL (reference sequence). The germline V and J ends were trimmed by 0 bases and 0 bases, with 9 bases remaining between them. There are 16 residues in the CDR3. This CDR3 reads CASSQDMTLSGNTIYF. CDR3 nucleotides: TGTGCCAGCAGCCAAGATATGACACTCTCTGGAAACACCATATATTTT.

In its sample, this clonotype was seen many times. CDR3 amino acids: CASTGGGISTEAFF. For the CDR3, the DNA is TGCGCCAGCACAGGTGGAGGTATAAGCACTGAAGCTTTCTTT. The chain uses TRBV5-1 and TRBJ1-1; no clear D. CDR3 length equals 14 residues. Germline-derived CDR1 and CDR2 are SGHRS and YFSETQ. V was clipped by 6 bases and J by 4 bases, with 16 bases between them.

This chain links TRBV12-3 or TRBV12-4 with TRBJ2-1; 7 bases agree with TRBD2. This CDR3 region has 16 residues. J gave up 0 bases and V 3 bases, and 5 bases lay outside the gene matches. The CDR3 loop is CASSLGGSVSYNEQFF. CDR3 coding DNA: TGTGCCAGCAGTTTGGGGGGGAGTGTCTCCTACAATGAGCAGTTCTTC.

Only a few counts were recorded for this clonotype. The gene calls are TRBV4-1 and TRBJ1-1, with 9 bases lining up with TRBD1. Germline V CDR1 and CDR2: MGHRA, YSYEKL. The CDR3 consists of 12 residues. The V gene end was trimmed by 4 bases and the J gene end by 10 bases; junction bases not matched to a gene: 4. DNA for the CDR3: TGCGCCAGCAGCCTAGGACAGGGGAGAGCTTTCTTT. Translated: CASSLGQGRAFF.